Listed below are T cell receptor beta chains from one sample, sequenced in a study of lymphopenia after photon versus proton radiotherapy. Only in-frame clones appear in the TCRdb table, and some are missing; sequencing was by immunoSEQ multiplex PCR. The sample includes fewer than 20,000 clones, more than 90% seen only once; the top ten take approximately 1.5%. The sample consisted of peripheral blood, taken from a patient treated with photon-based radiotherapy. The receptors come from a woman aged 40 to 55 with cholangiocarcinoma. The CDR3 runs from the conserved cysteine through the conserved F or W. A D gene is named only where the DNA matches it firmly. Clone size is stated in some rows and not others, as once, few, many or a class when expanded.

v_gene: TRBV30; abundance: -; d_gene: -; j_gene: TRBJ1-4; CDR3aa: CAWSGLWWQGSEKLFF; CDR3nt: TGTGCCTGGAGTGGTCTATGGTGGCAGGGAAGTGAAAAACTGTTTTTT
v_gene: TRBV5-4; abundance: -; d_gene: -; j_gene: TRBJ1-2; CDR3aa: CASSLVGRGPYGYTF; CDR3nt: TGTGCCAGCAGCTTGGTGGGCAGGGGACCCTATGGCTACACCTTC
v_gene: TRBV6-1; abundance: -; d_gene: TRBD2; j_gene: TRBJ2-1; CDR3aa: CASTGAGVGNEQFF; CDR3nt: TGTGCCAGCACCGGAGCGGGAGTGGGCAATGAGCAGTTCTTC
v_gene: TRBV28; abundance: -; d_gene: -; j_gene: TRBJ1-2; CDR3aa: CASSLSLSNNYGYTF; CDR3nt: TGTGCCAGCAGTTTAAGTTTATCGAATAACTATGGCTACACCTTC
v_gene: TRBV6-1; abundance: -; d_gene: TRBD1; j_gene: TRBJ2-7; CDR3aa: CASSEALRGTGVYEQYF; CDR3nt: TGTGCCAGCAGTGAAGCGCTTCGAGGGACAGGGGTCTACGAGCAGTACTTC
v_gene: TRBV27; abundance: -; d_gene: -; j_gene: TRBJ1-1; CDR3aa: CASSITGLITEAFF; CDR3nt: TGTGCCAGCAGCATTACAGGGTTGATCACTGAAGCTTTCTTT
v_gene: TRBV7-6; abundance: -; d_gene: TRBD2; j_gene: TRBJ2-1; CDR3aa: CASSLAWPGASGVYNEQFF; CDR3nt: TGTGCCAGCAGCTTAGCCTGGCCGGGAGCTAGCGGGGTATACAATGAGCAGTTCTTC
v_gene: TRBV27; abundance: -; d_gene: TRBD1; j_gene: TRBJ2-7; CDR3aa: CASSARQGPHDEQYF; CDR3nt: TGTGCCAGCAGTGCACGACAGGGGCCCCACGACGAGCAGTACTTC
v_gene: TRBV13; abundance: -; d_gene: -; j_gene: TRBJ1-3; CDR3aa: CASSLDGRISGNTIYF; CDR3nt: TGTGCCAGCAGCTTAGACGGCAGAATCTCTGGAAACACCATATATTTT
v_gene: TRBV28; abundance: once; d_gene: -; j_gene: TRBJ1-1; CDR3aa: CASRERWEAITTEAFF; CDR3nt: TGTGCCAGCAGGGAGAGGTGGGAGGCGATTACCACTGAAGCTTTCTTT
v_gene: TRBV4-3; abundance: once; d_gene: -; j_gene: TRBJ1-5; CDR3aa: CASSQEWGQPQHF; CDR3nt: TGCGCCAGCAGCCAAGAATGGGGACAGCCCCAGCATTTT
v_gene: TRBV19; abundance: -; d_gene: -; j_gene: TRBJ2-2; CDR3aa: CASSVGLPSNTGELFF; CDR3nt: TGTGCCAGTAGTGTGGGACTTCCCTCGAACACCGGGGAGCTGTTTTTT
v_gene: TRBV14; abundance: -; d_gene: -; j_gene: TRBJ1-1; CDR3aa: CASSQDAYRPLNTEAFF; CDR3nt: TGTGCCAGCAGCCAAGATGCTTATAGGCCTTTGAACACTGAAGCTTTCTTT
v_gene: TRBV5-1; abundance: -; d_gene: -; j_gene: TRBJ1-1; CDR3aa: CASSLDGPTEAFF; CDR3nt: TGCGCCAGCAGCTTGGATGGACCCACTGAAGCTTTCTTT
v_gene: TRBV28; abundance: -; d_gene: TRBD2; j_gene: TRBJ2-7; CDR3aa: CASTPGGSTSYEQYF; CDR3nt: TGTGCCAGTACCCCGGGAGGATCCACCTCCTACGAGCAGTACTTC
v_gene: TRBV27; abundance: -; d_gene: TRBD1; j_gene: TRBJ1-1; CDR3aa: CASSTRDSMNTEAFF; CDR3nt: TGTGCCAGCAGTACCCGGGACAGCATGAACACTGAAGCTTTCTTT
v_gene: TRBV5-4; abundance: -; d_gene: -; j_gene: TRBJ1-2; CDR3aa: CASSLPGRLGGYTF; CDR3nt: TGTGCCAGCAGCTTGCCAGGGCGGCTGGGTGGCTACACCTTC
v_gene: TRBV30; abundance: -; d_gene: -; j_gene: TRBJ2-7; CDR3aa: CAWSPIAVSNYEQYF; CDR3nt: TGTGCCTGGAGTCCCATAGCGGTCTCAAACTACGAGCAGTACTTC
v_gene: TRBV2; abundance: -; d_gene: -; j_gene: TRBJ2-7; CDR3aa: CASAHRDQLRRRYF; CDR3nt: TGTGCCAGCGCCCACCGGGACCAATTACGCCGACGGTACTTC
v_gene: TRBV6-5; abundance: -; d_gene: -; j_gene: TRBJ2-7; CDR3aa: CASNGRLGPSYEQYF; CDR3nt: TGTGCCAGCAACGGCCGACTCGGACCCTCCTACGAGCAGTACTTC
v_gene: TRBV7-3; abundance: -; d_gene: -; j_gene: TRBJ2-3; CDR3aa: CASSSRLGTDTQYF; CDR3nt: TGTGCCAGCAGCTCCCGGCTCGGCACAGATACGCAGTATTTT
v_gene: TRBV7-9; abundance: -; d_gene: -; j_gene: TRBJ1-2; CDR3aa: CASSFGTSLDGYTF; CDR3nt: TGTGCCAGCAGCTTTGGGACCAGTCTGGATGGCTACACCTTC
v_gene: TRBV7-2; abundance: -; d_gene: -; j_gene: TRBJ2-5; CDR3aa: CASSPKRGTETQYF; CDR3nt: TGTGCCAGCAGCCCGAAGAGGGGAACGGAGACCCAGTACTTC
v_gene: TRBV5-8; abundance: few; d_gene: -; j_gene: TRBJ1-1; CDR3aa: CASSLGVREIFTEAFF; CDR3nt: TGTGCCAGCAGCTTGGGGGTCAGGGAGATTTTCACTGAAGCTTTCTTT
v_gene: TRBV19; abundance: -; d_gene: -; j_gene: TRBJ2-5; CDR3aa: CASKGRAIEETQYF; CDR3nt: TGTGCCAGTAAGGGCAGGGCTATCGAAGAGACCCAGTACTTC
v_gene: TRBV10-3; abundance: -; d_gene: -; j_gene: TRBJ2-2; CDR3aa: CAIRPASENTGELFF; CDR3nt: TGTGCCATCCGACCGGCATCGGAGAACACCGGGGAGCTGTTTTTT
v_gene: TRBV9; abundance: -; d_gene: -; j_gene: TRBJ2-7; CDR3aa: CASSVAGTSSYEQYF; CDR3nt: TGTGCCAGCAGCGTAGCGGGGACCAGCTCCTACGAGCAGTACTTC
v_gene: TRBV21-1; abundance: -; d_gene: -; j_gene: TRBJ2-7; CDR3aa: CASSAAYEQYF; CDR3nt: TGTGCCAGCAGCGCGGCTTACGAGCAGTACTTC
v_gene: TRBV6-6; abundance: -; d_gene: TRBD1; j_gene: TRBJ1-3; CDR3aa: CASSLGTAQGTIYF; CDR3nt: TGTGCCAGCAGTCTAGGGACAGCTCAAGGCACCATATATTTT